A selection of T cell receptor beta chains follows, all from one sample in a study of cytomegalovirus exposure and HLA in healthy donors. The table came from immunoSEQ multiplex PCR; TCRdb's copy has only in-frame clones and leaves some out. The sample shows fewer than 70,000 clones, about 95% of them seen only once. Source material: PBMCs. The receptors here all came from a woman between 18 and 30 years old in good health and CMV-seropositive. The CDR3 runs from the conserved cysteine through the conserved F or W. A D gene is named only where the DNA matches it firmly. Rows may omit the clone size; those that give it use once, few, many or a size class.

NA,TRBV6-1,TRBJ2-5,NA,CASSEARGSGTQYF,TGTGCCAGCAGTGAAGCTAGGGGGAGCGGGACCCAGTACTTC
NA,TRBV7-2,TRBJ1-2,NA,CASSLGTGNYGYTF,TGTGCCAGCAGCTTAGGCACAGGGAACTATGGCTACACCTTC
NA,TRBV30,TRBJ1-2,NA,CAWSVLGRGYGYTF,TGTGCCTGGAGTGTACTTGGGAGGGGCTATGGCTACACCTTC
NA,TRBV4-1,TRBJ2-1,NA,CASSQDHIGWELLDEQFF,TGCGCCAGCAGCCAAGATCACATAGGGTGGGAGCTCCTGGATGAGCAGTTCTTC
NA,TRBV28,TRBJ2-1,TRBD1,CASSLGGTGASYNEQFF,TGTGCCAGCAGTTTAGGGGGGACAGGAGCCTCCTACAATGAGCAGTTCTTC
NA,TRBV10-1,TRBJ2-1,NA,CASSSEGALGEQFF,TGCGCCAGCAGCTCGGAGGGGGCGTTGGGGGAGCAGTTCTTC
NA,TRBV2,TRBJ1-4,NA,CASRGPVYNEKLFF,TGTGCCAGCAGGGGCCCAGTCTATAATGAAAAACTGTTTTTT
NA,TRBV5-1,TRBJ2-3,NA,CASSEEVDTQYF,TGCGCCAGCTCTGAGGAAGTAGATACGCAGTATTTT
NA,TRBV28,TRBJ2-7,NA,CASCGDGRLDSKPYEQYF,TGTGCCAGTTGTGGCGATGGGCGACTTGACAGCAAACCCTACGAGCAGTACTTC
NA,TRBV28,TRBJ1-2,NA,CASSLSLRYGYTF,TGTGCCAGCAGTTTATCCCTTCGCTATGGCTACACCTTC
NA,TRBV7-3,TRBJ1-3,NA,CASSLNSGYSGNTIYF,TGTGCCAGCAGCTTAAACTCAGGCTACTCTGGAAACACCATATATTTT
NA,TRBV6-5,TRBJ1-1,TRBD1,CASRLRTGVSEAFF,TGTGCCAGCAGACTCCGGACAGGGGTTTCTGAAGCTTTCTTT
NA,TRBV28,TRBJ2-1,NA,CASSLTSLTSDEQFF,TGTGCCAGCAGTCTAACTAGCTTGACTTCGGATGAGCAGTTCTTC
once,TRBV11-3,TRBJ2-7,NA,CASSPGGREQYF,TGTGCCAGCAGCCCCGGGGGACGCGAGCAGTACTTC
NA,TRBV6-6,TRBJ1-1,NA,CASSPPRGMNTEAFF,TGTGCCAGCAGTCCCCCGAGGGGGATGAACACTGAAGCTTTCTTT